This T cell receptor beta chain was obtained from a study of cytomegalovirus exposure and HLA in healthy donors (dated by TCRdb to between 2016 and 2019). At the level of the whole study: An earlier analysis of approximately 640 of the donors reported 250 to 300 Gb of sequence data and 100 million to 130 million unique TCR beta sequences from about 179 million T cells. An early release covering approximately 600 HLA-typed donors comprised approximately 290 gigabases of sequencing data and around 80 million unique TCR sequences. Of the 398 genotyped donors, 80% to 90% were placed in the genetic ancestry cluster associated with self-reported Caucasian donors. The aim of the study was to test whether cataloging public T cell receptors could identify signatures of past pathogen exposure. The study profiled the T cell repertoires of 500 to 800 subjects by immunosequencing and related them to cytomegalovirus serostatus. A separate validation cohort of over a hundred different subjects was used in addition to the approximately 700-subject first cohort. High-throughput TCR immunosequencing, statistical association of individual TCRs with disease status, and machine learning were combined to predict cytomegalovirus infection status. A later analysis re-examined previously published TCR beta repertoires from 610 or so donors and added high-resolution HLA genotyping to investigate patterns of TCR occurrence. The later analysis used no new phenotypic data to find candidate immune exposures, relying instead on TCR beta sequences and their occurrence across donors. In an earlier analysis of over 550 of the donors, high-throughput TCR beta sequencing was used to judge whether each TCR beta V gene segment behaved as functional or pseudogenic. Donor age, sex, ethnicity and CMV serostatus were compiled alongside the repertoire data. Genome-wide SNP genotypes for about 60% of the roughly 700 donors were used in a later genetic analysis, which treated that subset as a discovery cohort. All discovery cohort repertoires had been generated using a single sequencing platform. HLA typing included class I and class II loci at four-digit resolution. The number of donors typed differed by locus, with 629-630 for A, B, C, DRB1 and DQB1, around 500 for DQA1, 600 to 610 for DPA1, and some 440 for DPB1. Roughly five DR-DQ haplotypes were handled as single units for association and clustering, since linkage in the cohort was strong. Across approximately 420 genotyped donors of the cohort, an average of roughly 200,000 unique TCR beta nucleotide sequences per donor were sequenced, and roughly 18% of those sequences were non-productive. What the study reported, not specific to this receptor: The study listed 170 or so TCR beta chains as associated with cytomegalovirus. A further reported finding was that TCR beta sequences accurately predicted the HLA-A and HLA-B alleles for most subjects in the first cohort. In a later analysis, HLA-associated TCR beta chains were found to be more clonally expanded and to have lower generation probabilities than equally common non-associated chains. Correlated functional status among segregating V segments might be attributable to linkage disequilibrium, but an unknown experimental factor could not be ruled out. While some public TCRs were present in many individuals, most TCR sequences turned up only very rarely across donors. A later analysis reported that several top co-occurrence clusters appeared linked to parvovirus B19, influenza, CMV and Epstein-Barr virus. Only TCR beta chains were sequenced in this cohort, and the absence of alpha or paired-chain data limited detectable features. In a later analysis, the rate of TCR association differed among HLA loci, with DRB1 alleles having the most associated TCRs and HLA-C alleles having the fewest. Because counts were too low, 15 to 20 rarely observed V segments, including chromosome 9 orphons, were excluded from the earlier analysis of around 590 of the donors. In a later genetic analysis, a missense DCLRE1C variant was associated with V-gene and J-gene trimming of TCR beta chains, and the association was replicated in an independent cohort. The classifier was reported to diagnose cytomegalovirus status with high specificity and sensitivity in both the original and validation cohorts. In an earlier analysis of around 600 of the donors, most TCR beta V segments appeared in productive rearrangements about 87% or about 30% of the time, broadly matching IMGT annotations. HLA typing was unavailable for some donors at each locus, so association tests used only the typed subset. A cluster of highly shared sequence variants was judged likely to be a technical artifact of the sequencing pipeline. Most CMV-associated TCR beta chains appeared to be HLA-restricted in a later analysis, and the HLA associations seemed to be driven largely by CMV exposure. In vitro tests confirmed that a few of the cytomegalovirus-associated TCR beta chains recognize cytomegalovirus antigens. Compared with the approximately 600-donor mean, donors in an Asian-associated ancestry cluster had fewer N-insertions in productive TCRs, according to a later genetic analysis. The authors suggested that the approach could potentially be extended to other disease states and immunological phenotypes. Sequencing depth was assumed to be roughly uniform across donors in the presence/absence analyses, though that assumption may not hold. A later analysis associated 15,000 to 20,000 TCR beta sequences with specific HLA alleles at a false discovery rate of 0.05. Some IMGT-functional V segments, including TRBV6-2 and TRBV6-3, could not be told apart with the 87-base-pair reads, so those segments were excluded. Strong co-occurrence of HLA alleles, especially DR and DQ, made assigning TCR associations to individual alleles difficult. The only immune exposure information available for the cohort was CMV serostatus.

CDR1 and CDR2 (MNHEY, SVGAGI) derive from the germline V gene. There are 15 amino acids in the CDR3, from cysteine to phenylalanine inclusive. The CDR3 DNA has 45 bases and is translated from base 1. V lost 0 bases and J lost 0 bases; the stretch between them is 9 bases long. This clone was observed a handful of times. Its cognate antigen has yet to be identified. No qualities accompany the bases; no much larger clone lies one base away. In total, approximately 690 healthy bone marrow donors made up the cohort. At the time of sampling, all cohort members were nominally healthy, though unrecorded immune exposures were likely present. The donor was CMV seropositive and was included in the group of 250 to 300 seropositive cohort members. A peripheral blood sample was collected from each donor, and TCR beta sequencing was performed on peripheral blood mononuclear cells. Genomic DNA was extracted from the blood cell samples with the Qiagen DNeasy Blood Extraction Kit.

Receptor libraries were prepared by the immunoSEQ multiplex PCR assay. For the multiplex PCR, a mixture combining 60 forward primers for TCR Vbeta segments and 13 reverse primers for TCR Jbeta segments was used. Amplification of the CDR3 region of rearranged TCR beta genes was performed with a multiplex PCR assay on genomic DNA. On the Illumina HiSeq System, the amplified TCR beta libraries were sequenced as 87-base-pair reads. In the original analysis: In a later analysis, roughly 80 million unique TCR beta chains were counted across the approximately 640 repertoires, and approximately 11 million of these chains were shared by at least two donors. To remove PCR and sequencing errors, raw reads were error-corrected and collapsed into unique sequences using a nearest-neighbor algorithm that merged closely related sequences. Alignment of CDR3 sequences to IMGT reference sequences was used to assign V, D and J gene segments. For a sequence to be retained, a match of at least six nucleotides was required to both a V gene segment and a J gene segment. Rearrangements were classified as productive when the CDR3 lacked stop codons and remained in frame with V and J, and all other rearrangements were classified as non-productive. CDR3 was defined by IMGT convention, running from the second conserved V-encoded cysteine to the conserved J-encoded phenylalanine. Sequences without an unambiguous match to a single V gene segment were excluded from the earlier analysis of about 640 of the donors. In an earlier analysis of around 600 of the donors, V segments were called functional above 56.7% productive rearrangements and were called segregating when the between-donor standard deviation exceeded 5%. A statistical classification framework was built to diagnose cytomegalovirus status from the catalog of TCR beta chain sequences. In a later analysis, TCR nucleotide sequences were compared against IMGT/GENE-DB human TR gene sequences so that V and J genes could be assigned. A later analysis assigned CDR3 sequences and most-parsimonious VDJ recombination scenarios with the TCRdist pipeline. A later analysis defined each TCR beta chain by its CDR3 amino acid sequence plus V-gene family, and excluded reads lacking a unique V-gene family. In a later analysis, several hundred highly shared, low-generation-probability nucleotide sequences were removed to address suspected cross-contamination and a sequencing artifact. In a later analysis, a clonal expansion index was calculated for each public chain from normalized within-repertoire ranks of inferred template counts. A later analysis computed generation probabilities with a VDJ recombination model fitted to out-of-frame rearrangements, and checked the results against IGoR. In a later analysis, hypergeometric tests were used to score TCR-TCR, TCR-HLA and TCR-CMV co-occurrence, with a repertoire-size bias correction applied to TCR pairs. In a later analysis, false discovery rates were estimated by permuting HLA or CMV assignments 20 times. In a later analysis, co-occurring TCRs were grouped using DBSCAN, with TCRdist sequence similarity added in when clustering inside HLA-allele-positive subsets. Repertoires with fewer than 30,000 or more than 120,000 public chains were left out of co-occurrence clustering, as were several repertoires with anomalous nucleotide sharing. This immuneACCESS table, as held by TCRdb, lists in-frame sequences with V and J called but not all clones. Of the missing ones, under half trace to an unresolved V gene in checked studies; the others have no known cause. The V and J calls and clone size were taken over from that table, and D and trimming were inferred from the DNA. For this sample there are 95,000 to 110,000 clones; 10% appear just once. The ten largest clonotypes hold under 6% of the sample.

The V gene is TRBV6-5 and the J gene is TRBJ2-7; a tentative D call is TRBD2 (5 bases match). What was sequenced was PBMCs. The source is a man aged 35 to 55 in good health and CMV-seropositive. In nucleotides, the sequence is TGTGCCAGCAGTTACTCGATAGGGAGCTCCTACGAGCAGTACTTC. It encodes CASSYSIGSSYEQYF.